What follows is one T cell receptor (beta chain) and its context. Using immunoSEQ multiplex PCR, the repertoire was profiled, and TCRdb retains in-frame clones only, with some absent. The table has some 180,000 clones, 86% seen once. The record originates from a study of cytomegalovirus exposure and HLA in healthy donors. The CDR3 loop spans 14 amino acids. Germline V gene data show CDR1 as MNHEY and CDR2 as SMNVEV (reference sequence). Trimming cost V 6 bases and J 1 base, with 12 bases left between them. The J gene is TRBJ1-1, the V gene TRBV27; D gene unclear. The clonotype comes from a young man in good health and CMV-seropositive. Source material: PBMCs. The CDR3 loop reads CASSSRQPNTEAFF. DNA for the CDR3: TGTGCCAGCAGCTCTCGTCAGCCGAACACTGAAGCTTTCTTT.